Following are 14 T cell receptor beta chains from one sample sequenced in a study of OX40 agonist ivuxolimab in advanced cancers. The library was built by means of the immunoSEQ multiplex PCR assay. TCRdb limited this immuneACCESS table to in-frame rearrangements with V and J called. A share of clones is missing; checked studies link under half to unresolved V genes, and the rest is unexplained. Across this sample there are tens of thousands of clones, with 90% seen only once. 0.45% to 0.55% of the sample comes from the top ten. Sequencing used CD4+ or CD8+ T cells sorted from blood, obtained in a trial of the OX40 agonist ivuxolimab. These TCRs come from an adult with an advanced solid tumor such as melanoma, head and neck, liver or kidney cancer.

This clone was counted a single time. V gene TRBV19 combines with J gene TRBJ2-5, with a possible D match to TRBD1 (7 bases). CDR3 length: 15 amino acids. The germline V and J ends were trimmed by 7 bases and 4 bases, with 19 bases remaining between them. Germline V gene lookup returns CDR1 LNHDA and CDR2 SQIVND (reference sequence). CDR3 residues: CASTAGRGVRETQYF. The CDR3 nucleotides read TGTGCCAGTACCGCCGGCAGGGGGGTCCGAGAGACCCAGTACTTC.

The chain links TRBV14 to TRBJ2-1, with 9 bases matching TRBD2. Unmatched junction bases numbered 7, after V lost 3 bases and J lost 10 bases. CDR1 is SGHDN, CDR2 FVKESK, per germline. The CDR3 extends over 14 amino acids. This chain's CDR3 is CASSQPLAGKEQFF. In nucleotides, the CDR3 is TGTGCCAGCAGCCAGCCCCTAGCGGGAAAAGAGCAGTTCTTC. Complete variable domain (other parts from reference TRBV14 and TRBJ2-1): EAGVTQFPSHSVIEKGQTVTLRCDPISGHDNLYWYRRVMGKEIKFLLHFVKESKQDESGMPNNRFLAERTGGTYSTLKVQPAELEDSGVYFCASSQPLAGKEQFFGPGTRLTVL.

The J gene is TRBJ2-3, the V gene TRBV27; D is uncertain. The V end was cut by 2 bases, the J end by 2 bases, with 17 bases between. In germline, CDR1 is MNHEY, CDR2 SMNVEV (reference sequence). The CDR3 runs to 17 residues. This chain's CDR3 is CASSLRVTLTFTDTQYF. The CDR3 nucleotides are TGTGCCAGCAGTTTACGGGTTACACTCACTTTCACAGATACGCAGTATTTT.

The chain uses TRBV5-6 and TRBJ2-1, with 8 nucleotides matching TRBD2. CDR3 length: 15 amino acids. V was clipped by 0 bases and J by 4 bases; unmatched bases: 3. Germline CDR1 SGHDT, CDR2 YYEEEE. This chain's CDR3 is CASSLEAGVYNEQFF. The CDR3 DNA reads TGTGCCAGCAGCTTGGAAGCGGGAGTTTACAATGAGCAGTTCTTC.

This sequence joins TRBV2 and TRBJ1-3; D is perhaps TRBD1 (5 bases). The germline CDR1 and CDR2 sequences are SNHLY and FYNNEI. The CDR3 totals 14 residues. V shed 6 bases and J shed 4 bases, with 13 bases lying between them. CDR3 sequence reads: CASRGRGSGNTIYF. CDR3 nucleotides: TGTGCCAGCAGGGGGAGGGGTTCCGGAAACACCATATATTTT.

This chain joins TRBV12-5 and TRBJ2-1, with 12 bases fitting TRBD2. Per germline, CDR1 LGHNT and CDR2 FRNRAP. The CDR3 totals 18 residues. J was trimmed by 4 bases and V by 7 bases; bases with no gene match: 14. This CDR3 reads CASAIGGTSGSVYNEQFF. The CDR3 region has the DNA TGTGCTAGTGCCATAGGGGGGACTAGCGGGTCGGTTTACAATGAGCAGTTCTTC.

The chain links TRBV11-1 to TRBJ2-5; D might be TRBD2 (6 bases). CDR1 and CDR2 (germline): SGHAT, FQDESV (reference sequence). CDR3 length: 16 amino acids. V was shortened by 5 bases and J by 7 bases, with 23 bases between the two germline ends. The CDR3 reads CASSLSDSWRGGTQYF. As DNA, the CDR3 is TGTGCCAGCAGCCTGTCGGACTCTTGGAGGGGCGGGACCCAGTACTTC.

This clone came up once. CDR3 loop: CASSFTATYYQETQYF. CDR3 in DNA: TGTGCCAGCAGCTTTACGGCCACCTACTACCAAGAGACCCAGTACTTC. The chain recombines TRBV7-6 with TRBJ2-5; D remains ambiguous. V was pared by 3 bases and J by 0 bases, with 14 bases between. The CDR3 totals 16 residues. Germline V gene data show CDR1 as SGHVS and CDR2 as FNYEAQ. Supplemented by reference TRBV7-6 and TRBJ2-5, the full variable domain reads GAGVSQSPRYKVTKRGQDVALRCDPISGHVSLYWYRQALGQGPEFLTYFNYEAQQDKSGLPNDRFSAERPEGSISTLTIQRTEQRDSAMYRCASSFTATYYQETQYFGPGTRLLVL.

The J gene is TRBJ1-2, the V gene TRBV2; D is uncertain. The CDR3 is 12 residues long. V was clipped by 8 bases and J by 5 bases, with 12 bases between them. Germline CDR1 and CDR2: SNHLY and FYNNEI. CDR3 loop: CASGPTTYGYTF. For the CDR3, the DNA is TGTGCCAGCGGACCAACAACTTATGGCTACACCTTC.

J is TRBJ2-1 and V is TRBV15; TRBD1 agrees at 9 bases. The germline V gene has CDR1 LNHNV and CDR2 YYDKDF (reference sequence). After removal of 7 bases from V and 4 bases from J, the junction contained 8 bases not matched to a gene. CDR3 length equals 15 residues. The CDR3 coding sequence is TGTGCCACCACCCCGGGACAGGGATCTTACAATGAGCAGTTCTTC. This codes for CATTPGQGSYNEQFF.

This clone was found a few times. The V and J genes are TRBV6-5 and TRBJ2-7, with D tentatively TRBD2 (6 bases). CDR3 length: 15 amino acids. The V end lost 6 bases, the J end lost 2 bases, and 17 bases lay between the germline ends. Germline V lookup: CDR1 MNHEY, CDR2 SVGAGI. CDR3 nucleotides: TGTGCCAGCAGATATGGGAGCGGAGGGGCCTACGAGCAGTACTTC. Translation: CASRYGSGGAYEQYF.

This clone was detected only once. The CDR3 loop is CASSPDPWSSYEQYF. The CDR3 coding sequence is TGTGCCAGCAGCCCGGATCCATGGAGCTCCTACGAGCAGTACTTC. The V call is TRBV9, the J call TRBJ2-7; no definite D call. This CDR3 contains 15 residues. From germline, CDR1 is SGDLS and CDR2 YYNGEE. V was cut by 4 bases and J by 0 bases, with 14 bases left in between.

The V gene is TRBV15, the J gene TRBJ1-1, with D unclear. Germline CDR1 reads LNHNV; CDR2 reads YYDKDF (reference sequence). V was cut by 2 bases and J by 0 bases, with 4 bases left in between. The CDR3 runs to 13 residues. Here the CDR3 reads CATSRSVNTEAFF. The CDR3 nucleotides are TGTGCCACCAGCAGATCAGTGAACACTGAAGCTTTCTTT.

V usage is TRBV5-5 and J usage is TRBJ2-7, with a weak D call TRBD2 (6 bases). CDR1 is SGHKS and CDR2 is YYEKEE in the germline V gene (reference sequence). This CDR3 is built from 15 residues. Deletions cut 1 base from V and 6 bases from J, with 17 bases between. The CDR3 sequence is CASSLLFSGLGEQYF. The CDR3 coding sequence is TGTGCCAGCAGCTTGTTATTTAGCGGCCTGGGCGAGCAGTACTTC. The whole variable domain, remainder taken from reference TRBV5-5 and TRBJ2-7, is DAGVTQSPTHLIKTRGQQVTLRCSPISGHKSVSWYQQVLGQGPQFIFQYYEKEERGRGNFPDRFSARQFPNYSSELNVNALLLGDSALYLCASSLLFSGLGEQYFGPGTRLTVT.